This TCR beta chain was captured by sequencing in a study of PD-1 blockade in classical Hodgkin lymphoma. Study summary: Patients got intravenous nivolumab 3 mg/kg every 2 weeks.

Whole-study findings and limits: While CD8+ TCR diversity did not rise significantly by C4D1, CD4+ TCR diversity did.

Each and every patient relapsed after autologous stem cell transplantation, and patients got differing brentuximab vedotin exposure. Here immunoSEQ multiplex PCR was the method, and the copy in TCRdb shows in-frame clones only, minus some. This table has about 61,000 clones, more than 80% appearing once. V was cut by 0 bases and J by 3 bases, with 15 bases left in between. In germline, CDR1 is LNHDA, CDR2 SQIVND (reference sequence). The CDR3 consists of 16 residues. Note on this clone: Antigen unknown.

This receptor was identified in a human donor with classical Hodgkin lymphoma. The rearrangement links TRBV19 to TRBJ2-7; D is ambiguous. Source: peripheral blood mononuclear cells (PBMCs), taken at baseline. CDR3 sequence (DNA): TGTGCCAGTAGTATAGATCCACGGCCGGGCCGCTACGAGCAGTACTTC. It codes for CASSIDPRPGRYEQYF.